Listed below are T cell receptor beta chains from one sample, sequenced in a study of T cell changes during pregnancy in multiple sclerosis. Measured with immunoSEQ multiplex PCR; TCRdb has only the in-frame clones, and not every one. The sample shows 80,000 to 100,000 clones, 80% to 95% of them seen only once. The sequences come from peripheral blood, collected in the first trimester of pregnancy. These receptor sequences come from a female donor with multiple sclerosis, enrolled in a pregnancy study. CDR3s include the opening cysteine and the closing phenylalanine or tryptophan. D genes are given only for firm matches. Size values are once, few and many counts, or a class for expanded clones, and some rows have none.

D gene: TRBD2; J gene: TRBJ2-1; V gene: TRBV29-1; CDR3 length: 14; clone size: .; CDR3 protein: CSAGLAGEYREQFF; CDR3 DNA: TGCAGCGCCGGACTAGCGGGAGAGTACAGAGAGCAGTTCTTC
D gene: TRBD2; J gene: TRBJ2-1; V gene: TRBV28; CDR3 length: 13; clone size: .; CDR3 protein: CASSLSPPREEFF; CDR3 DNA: TGTGCCAGCAGTTTATCCCCCCCGCGGGAGGAGTTCTTC
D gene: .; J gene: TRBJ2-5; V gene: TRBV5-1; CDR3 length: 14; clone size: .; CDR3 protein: CASSLGGASETQYF; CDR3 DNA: TGCGCCAGCAGCTTGGGTGGGGCTTCAGAGACCCAGTACTTC
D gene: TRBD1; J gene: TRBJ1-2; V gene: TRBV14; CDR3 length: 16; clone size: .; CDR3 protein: CASSHLRQGPSYGYTF; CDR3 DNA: TGTGCCAGCAGCCACCTGAGACAGGGGCCTTCTTATGGCTACACCTTC
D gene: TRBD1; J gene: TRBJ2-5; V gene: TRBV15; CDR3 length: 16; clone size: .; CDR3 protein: CATSRGGTGKTKTQYF; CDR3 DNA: TGTGCCACCAGCAGAGGGGGGACAGGGAAAACGAAGACCCAGTACTTC
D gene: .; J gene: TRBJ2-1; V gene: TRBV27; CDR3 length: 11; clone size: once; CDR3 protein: CASSTGHEQFF; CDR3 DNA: TGTGCCAGCAGCACTGGACACGAGCAGTTCTTC
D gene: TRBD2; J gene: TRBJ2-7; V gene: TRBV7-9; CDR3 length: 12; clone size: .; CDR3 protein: CASSLAAGEQYF; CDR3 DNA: TGTGCCAGCAGCCTAGCGGCGGGCGAGCAGTACTTC
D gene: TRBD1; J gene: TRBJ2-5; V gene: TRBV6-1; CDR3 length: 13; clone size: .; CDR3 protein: CASNSKGAGTQYF; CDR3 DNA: TGTGCCAGCAACTCTAAGGGGGCAGGGACCCAGTACTTC
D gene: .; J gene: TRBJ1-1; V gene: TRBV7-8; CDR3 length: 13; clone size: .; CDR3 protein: CASSSGENTEAFF; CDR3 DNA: TGTGCCAGCAGCTCAGGGGAGAACACTGAAGCTTTCTTT
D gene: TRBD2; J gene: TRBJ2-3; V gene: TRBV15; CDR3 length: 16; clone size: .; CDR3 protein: CATSRPSGGSTDTQYF; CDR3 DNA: TGTGCCACCAGCAGACCCAGCGGGGGCAGCACAGATACGCAGTATTTT
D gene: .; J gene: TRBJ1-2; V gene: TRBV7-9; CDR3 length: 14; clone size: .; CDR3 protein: CASSLSQGWDGYTF; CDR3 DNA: TGTGCCAGCAGCTTAAGTCAGGGGTGGGATGGCTACACCTTC
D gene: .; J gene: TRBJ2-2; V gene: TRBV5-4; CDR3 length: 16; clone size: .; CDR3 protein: CASSPPGAGVAGELFF; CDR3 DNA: TGTGCCAGCAGCCCCCCGGGGGCGGGAGTGGCCGGGGAGCTGTTTTTT
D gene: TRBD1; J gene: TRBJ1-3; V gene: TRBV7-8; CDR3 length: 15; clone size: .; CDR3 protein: CASSPRTGDISPIYF; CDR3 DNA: TGTGCCAGCAGCCCCCGGACAGGGGATATTAGCCCCATATATTTT
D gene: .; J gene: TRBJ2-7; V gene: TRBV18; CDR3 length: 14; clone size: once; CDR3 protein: CASSPLGGVDEQYF; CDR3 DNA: TGTGCCAGCTCACCTCTTGGAGGTGTCGACGAGCAGTACTTC
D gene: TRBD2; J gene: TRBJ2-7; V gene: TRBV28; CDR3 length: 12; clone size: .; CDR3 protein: CASTGGAGQQYF; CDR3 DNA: TGTGCCAGCACCGGGGGGGCGGGTCAGCAGTACTTC
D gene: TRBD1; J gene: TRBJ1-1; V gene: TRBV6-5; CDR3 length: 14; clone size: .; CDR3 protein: CASSQADRGTEAFF; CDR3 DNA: TGTGCCAGCAGTCAGGCGGACAGGGGGACTGAAGCTTTCTTT
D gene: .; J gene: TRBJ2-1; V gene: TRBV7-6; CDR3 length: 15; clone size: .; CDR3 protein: CASSSESPSYNEQFF; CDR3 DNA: TGTGCCAGCAGCTCCGAGAGCCCCTCCTACAATGAGCAGTTCTTC
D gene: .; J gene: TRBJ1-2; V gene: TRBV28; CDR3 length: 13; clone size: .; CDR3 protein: CASSLALADGYTF; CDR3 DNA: TGTGCCAGCAGTTTGGCTTTGGCAGATGGCTACACCTTC
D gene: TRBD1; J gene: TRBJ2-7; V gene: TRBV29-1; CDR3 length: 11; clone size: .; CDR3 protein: CSVLRGNEQYF; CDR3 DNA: TGCAGCGTTCTCAGGGGGAACGAGCAGTACTTC
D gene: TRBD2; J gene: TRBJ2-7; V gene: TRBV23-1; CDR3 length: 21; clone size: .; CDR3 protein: CASSLYNSGRASMSRSYEQYF; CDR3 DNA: TGCGCCAGCAGCCTATACAACAGCGGGAGGGCCTCTATGAGTAGGTCCTACGAGCAGTACTTC
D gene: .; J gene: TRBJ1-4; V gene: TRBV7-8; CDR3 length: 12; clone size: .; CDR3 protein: CASLGQSEKLFF; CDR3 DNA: TGTGCCAGCCTGGGACAAAGCGAAAAACTGTTTTTT
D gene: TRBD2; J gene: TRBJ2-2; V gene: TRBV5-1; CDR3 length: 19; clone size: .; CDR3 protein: CASSLVLLAGGKNTGELFF; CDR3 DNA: TGCGCCAGCAGCTTGGTTCTGCTAGCGGGAGGGAAGAACACCGGGGAGCTGTTTTTT
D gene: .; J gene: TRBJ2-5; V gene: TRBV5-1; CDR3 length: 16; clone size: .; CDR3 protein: CASSLEGAGGGETQYF; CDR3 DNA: TGCGCCAGCAGCTTGGAGGGGGCGGGAGGCGGTGAGACCCAGTACTTC
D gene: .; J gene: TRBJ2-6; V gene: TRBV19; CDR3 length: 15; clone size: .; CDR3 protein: CASSIGGSGANVLTF; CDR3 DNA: TGTGCCAGTAGTATAGGAGGTTCCGGGGCCAACGTCCTGACTTTC
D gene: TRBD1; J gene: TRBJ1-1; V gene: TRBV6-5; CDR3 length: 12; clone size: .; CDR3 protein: CASSPRQGEAFF; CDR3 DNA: TGTGCCAGCAGTCCCCGACAGGGTGAAGCTTTCTTT
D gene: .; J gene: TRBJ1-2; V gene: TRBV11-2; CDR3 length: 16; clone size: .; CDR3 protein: CASSLDLRVGGGGYTF; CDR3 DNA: TGTGCCAGCAGCTTAGATCTTCGAGTTGGGGGAGGCGGCTACACCTTC
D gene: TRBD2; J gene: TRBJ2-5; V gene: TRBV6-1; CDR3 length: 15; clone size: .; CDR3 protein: CASSGRSGSLATQYF; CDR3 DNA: TGTGCCAGCAGTGGGAGAAGCGGGAGCTTGGCGACCCAGTACTTC
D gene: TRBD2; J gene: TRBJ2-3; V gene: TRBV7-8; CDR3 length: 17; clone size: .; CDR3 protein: CASSPRTSGGDPDTQYF; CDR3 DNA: TGTGCCAGCAGCCCCCGGACTAGCGGGGGAGATCCGGATACGCAGTATTTT
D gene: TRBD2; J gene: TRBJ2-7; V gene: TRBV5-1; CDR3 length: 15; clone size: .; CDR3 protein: CASSLPASGYYEQYF; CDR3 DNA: TGCGCCAGCAGCTTACCGGCTAGCGGTTACTACGAGCAGTACTTC
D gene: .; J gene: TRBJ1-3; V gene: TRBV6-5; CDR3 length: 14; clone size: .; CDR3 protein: CASRPRGSGNTIYF; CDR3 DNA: TGTGCCAGCAGGCCCCGGGGGTCAGGAAACACCATATATTTT
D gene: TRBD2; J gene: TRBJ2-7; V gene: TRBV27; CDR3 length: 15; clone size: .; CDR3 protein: CASSSNGGRAFEQYF; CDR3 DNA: TGTGCCAGCAGTTCTAACGGCGGGAGGGCCTTCGAGCAGTACTTC
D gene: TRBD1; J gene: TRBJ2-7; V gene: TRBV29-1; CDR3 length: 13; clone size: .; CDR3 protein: CSVRGQGAWEQYF; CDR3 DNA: TGCAGCGTAAGGGGACAGGGGGCGTGGGAGCAGTACTTC
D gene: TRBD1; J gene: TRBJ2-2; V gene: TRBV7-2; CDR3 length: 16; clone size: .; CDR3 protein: CASSHRTGGATGELFF; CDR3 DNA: TGTGCCAGCAGTCATCGGACAGGGGGCGCGACCGGGGAGCTGTTTTTT
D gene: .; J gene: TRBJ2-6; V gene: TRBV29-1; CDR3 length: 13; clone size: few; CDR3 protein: CSVSDSGANVLTF; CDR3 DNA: TGCAGCGTTTCAGATTCTGGGGCCAACGTCCTGACTTTC
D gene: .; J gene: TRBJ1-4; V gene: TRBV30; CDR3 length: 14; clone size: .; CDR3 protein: CAWADGHFNEKLFF; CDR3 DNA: TGTGCCTGGGCAGATGGACACTTTAATGAAAAACTGTTTTTT
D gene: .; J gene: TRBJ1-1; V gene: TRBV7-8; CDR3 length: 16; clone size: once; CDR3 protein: CASSYGTRGSGTEAFF; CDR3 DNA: TGTGCCAGCAGCTATGGGACTAGAGGATCGGGCACTGAAGCTTTCTTT
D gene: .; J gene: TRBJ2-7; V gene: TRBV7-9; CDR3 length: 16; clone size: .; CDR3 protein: CASSKSPGHSSYEQYF; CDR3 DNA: TGTGCCAGCAGCAAAAGTCCGGGACATTCATCCTACGAGCAGTACTTC
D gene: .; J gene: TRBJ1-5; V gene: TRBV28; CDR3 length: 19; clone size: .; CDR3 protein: CASSFSLGQAVLTSQPQHF; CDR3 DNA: TGTGCCAGCAGTTTTTCGTTGGGGCAGGCCGTCCTCACTTCTCAGCCCCAGCATTTT
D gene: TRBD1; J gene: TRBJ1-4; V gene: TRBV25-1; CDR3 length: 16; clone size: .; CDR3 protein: CASSESGRTGREKLFF; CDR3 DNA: TGTGCCAGCAGTGAGAGTGGGAGGACAGGGAGGGAAAAACTGTTTTTT
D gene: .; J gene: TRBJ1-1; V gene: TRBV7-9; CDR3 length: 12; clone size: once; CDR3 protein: CASSNSHRQAFF; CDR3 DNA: TGTGCCAGCAGCAATTCGCACCGCCAGGCTTTCTTT
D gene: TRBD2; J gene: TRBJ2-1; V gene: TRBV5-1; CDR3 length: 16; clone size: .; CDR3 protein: CASSLVASGSYNEQFF; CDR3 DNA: TGCGCCAGCAGCTTGGTAGCTAGCGGTTCCTACAATGAGCAGTTCTTC
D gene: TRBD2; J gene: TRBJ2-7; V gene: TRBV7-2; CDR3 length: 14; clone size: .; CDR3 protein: CASSLWGRAHEQYF; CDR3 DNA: TGTGCCAGCAGCTTATGGGGGAGGGCGCACGAGCAGTACTTC
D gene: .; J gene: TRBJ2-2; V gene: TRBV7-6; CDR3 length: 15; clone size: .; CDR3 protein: CASSPLGVTAGELFF; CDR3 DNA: TGTGCCAGCAGCCCTCTGGGAGTCACCGCCGGGGAGCTGTTTTTT
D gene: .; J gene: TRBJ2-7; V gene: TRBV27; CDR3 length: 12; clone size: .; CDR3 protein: CASGPGVYEQYF; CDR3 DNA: TGTGCCAGCGGTCCGGGGGTCTACGAGCAGTACTTC
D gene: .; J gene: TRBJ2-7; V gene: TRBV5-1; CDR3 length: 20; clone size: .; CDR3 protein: CASSLGEGAKALGSSYEQYF; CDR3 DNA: TGCGCCAGCAGCTTGGGAGAAGGGGCTAAAGCCTTGGGAAGCTCCTACGAGCAGTACTTC
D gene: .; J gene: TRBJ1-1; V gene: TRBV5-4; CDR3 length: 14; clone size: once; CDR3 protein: CASSLPNQGTEAFF; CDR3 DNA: TGTGCCAGCAGCTTGCCCAACCAGGGGACTGAAGCTTTCTTT
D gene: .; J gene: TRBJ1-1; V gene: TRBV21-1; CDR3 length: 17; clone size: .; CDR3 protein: CASSKDLRGRMNTEAFF; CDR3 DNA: TGTGCCAGCAGCAAAGACTTGAGGGGGCGAATGAACACTGAAGCTTTCTTT
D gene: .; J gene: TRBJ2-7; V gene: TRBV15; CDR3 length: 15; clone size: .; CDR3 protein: CATSRDNQGGHEQYF; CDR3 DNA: TGTGCCACCAGCAGAGATAACCAGGGGGGCCACGAGCAGTACTTC
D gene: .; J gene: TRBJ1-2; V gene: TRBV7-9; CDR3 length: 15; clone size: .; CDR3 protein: CASSGGGLGNYGYTF; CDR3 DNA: TGTGCCAGCAGCGGAGGAGGCCTGGGGAACTATGGCTACACCTTC
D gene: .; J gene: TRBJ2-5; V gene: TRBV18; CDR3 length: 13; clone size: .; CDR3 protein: CASSPVSQETQYF; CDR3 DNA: TGTGCCAGCTCACCGGTGAGCCAAGAGACCCAGTACTTC
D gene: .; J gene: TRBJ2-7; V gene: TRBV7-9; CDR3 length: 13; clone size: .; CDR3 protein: CASSRGTLYEQYF; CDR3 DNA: TGTGCCAGCAGCCGAGGGACTCTCTACGAGCAGTACTTC
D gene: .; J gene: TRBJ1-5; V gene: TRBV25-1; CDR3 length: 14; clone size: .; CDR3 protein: CASSEYGGQQPQHF; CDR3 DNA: TGTGCCAGCAGTGAATACGGGGGGCAACAGCCCCAGCATTTT
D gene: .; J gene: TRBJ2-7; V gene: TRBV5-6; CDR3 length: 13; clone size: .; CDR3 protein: CASSTVDKYEQYF; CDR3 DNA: TGTGCCAGCAGTACTGTAGACAAATACGAGCAGTACTTC
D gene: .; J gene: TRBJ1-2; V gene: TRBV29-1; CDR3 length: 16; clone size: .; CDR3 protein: CSVEDRDPSTGYGYTF; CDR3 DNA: TGCAGCGTTGAAGATCGCGACCCGTCCACGGGGTATGGCTACACCTTC
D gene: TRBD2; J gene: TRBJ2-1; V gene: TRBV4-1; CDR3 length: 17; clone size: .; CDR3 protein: CASSLSGAGSGDNEQFF; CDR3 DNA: TGCGCCAGCAGCCTGTCGGGAGCGGGAAGTGGTGACAATGAGCAGTTCTTC